This T cell receptor (beta chain) is drawn from a study of blood T cells in healthy people across ages. V dropped 7 bases and J dropped 3 bases, with 10 bases sitting between them. CDR3 length equals 13 residues. A J-beta primer mix and a sample-barcoded 5' primer were used in a second PCR of roughly 7 to 12 cycles. TCRdb passed the 5' RACE reads through MiXCR, listing each CDR3 protein once. The repertoire includes about 1.7 million distinct CDR3 sequences, over 25% of them detected once, and about 7.7% sits in the top ten. This clonotype was seen many times. The chain couples TRBV12-3 or TRBV12-4 to TRBJ2-4; D not resolved. This TCR came from a woman aged 25 to 45 in good health. The sequenced sample was blood. CDR3 DNA sequence: TGTGCCAGCAAGATGGGTGGCAAAAACATTCAGTACTTC. Translating gives CASKMGGKNIQYF.